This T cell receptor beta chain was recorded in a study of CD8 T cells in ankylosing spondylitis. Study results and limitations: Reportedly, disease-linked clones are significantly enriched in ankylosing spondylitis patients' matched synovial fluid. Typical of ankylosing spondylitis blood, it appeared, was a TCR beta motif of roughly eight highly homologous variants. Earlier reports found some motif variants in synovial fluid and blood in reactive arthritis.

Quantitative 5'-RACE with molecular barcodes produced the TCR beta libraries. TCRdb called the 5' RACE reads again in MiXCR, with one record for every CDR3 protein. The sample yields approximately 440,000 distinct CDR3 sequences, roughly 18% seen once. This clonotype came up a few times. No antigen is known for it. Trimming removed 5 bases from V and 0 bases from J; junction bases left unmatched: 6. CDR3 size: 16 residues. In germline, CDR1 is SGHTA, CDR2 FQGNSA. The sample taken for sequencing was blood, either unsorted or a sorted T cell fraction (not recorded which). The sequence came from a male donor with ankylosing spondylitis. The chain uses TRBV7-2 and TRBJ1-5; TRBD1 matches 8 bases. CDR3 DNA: TGTGCCAGCAGCGGACAGGGATACCTTAGCAATCAGCCCCAGCATTTT. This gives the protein CASSGQGYLSNQPQHF.